This TCR beta chain was sequenced in a study of blood T cell repertoires in COVID-19. CDR3 length: 19 amino acids. The V segment lost 0 bases and the J segment 1 base; nucleotides outside the gene matches: 11. CDR1 and CDR2 from the germline V gene are LNHNV and YYDKDF (reference sequence). Generated by immunoSEQ multiplex PCR, the TCRdb table keeps only in-frame clones and is missing some. Altogether about 190,000 clones are present, 70% to 90% being singletons, with the ten largest covering about 22%. Input material: peripheral blood. The receptor's source is a man between 60 and 70 years old with active or convalescent COVID-19. The rearrangement links TRBV15 to TRBJ1-4, with TRBD1 matching 7 bases. The CDR3 sequence is CATSRDRNRGSVTNEKLFF. The CDR3 bases are TGTGCCACCAGCAGAGATAGGAACAGGGGCTCAGTAACTAATGAAAAACTGTTTTTT.